This passage covers 19 T cell receptor beta chains from one sample sequenced in a study of early T cells in non-severe SARS-CoV-2 infection. MiXCR, applied by TCRdb to the 5' RACE reads, yields one record per CDR3 protein. In the table there are tens of thousands of distinct CDR3 sequences, roughly a tenth of which are singletons. The specimen comprised whole blood, sampled at baseline. The receptor set was obtained from an adult who was a healthcare worker with PCR-confirmed SARS-CoV-2 infection or an uninfected control (not recorded which).

This clonotype was counted only a few times. J is TRBJ2-7 and V is TRBV29-1; the D call may be TRBD1 or TRBD2 (6 bases each). This CDR3 region has 13 residues. Germline assignment: CDR1 SQVTM and CDR2 ANQGSEA. Trimming removed 2 bases at V and 3 bases at J, with 11 bases between. Here the CDR3 reads CSVEMRGDYEQYF. For the CDR3, the DNA is TGCAGCGTTGAAATGAGGGGGGACTACGAGCAGTACTTC.

This clonotype has only a few counts. The chain couples TRBV5-5 to TRBJ2-3; possible D gene TRBD1, 6 bases. This CDR3 spans 15 amino acids. V lost 5 bases and J lost 8, with 21 bases in between. Germline loops: CDR1 SGHKS, CDR2 YYEKEE (reference sequence). For the CDR3, the DNA is TGTGCCAGCAGTCCCGACAGGTACGCCCCGAGTACGCAGTATTTT. Translating it yields CASSPDRYAPSTQYF.

The table lists this clonotype with a few counts. The chain carries TRBV18 and TRBJ2-1, with D uncertain. The V and J ends lost 0 bases and 0 bases respectively, with 3 bases between them. CDR1 is KGHSH and CDR2 is LQKENI in the germline V gene. The CDR3 extends over 14 amino acids. The CDR3 region has the DNA TGTGCCAGCTCACCACCCCTCTCCTACAATGAGCAGTTCTTC. Protein sequence: CASSPPLSYNEQFF.

This clonotype was counted many times. V and J are TRBV28 and TRBJ1-6; possible D gene TRBD1, 5 bases. V was trimmed by 3 bases and J by 5 bases, leaving 14 bases between them. Germline CDR1 and CDR2: MDHEN and SYDVKM. The CDR3 is 16 amino acids. CDR3 sequence: CASSFGATADNSPLHF. The CDR3 DNA reads as TGTGCCAGCAGTTTCGGAGCGACAGCAGATAATTCACCCCTCCACTTT.

This clonotype was seen a handful of times. This sequence joins TRBV6-1 and TRBJ1-2, with 8 bases that match TRBD1. CDR1 and CDR2 (germline): MNHNS, SASEGT. This CDR3 contains 17 residues. V gave up 5 bases and J gave up 6 bases; unmatched junction bases: 17. The CDR3 here is CASSTRGRGQIENGYTF. Here the CDR3 DNA reads TGTGCCAGCAGTACCCGGGGCAGGGGGCAGATTGAGAATGGCTACACCTTC.

This clonotype was observed a handful of times. This chain links TRBV2 with TRBJ1-5, with 7 positions matching TRBD1. Germline loops: CDR1 SNHLY, CDR2 FYNNEI. The junction had 2 bases not matched to a gene; V was cut back by 6 bases and J by 0 bases. This CDR3 is 14 amino acids long. The chain's CDR3 is CASRGQYSNQPQHF. The CDR3 nucleotides are TGTGCCAGCAGGGGACAGTATAGCAATCAGCCCCAGCATTTT.

In this sample, this clonotype turned up a few times. The chain couples TRBV12-3 or TRBV12-4 to TRBJ2-5; tentatively, D is TRBD1 or TRBD2 (5 bases each). The CDR3 runs to 15 residues. V lost 3 bases to trimming and J lost 4 bases, with 15 bases between them. CDR3 in amino acids: CASSFFQGEGETQYF. The CDR3 DNA reads TGTGCCAGCAGTTTTTTTCAGGGAGAAGGAGAGACCCAGTACTTC.

At least ten counts were recorded for this clonotype. This chain joins TRBV30 and TRBJ1-1, with D possibly matching TRBD1 (5 bases). Trimming left V 2 bases short and J 1 base short, with 8 bases between. The V gene's germline CDR1 is GTSNPN and CDR2 SVGIG (reference sequence). The CDR3 has 13 residues. CDR3 coding DNA: TGTGCCTGGAGTAAGGGGTCGAACACTGAAGCTTTCTTT. Its translation is CAWSKGSNTEAFF.

The rearrangement uses TRBV11-3 and TRBJ2-3; possibly TRBD1 for D (6 bases). Germline CDR1 SGHNT, CDR2 YENEEA. The CDR3 runs 14 residues. V lost 4 bases and J lost 2, with 10 bases in between. Here the CDR3 reads CASSSQGPTDTQYF. The DNA of the CDR3 is TGTGCCAGCAGCTCCCAGGGGCCCACAGATACGCAGTATTTT.

This clonotype showed up many times. This chain connects TRBV29-1 to TRBJ1-2; 7 bases are a match to TRBD1. From germline, CDR1 is SQVTM and CDR2 ANQGSEA. The CDR3 has 15 amino acids. J was trimmed by 0 bases and V by 7 bases; bases with no gene match: 11. The CDR3 region has the DNA TGCAGCGCAGGGGGTACTTCCAGTCCTAACTATGGCTACACCTTC. Translated: CSAGGTSSPNYGYTF.

This clonotype has ten or more counts. The chain combines TRBV4-3 with TRBJ2-3, with 8 bases lining up with TRBD1. The V gene's germline CDR1 is LGHNA and CDR2 YSLEER. CDR3 length: 14 amino acids. Germline trimming cut 8 bases from V and 4 bases from J; bases unmatched to any gene: 8. The CDR3: CASSLGQGADTQYF. CDR3 nucleotides: TGCGCCAGCTCCCTCGGACAGGGAGCAGATACGCAGTATTTT.

This clonotype came up a few times. The V gene is TRBV18, the J gene TRBJ2-1, with 7 bases that match TRBD1. Unmatched junction bases numbered 3, after V lost 6 bases and J lost 10 bases. This CDR3 contains 11 residues. Germline CDR1 and CDR2: KGHSH and LQKENI. The DNA for the CDR3 is TGTGCCAGCTCGCTACAGGGGGAGCAGTTCTTC. It translates to CASSLQGEQFF.

The chain has TRBV10-3 and TRBJ2-2; D perhaps matches TRBD2 (5 bases). This CDR3 contains 14 residues. The V and J ends lost 7 bases and 1 base respectively, with 10 bases between them. CDR1 and CDR2 (germline): ENHRY, SYGVKD. The CDR3 spells CAITSSENTGELFF. The CDR3 DNA follows: TGTGCCATCACTAGCTCCGAGAACACCGGGGAGCTGTTTTTT.

For the CDR3, the DNA is TGTGCCAGTAGTTCCGGGACAGGGCAAAACATTCAGTACTTC. This encodes CASSSGTGQNIQYF. The chain carries TRBV19 and TRBJ2-4, with 9 bases aligning to TRBD1. The CDR3 covers 14 residues. The germline CDR1 and CDR2 sequences are LNHDA and SQIVND (reference sequence). Trimming at V came to 5 bases and at J to 5 bases, leaving 4 bases not matched to a gene.

The sample holds a few counts of this clonotype. CDR3 coding DNA: TGTGCCAGCAGCTTTTTAACAGGGTGGATTGAGACCCAGTACTTC. Translated, it gives CASSFLTGWIETQYF. The chain links TRBV7-2 to TRBJ2-5, with D perhaps TRBD1 (6 bases). Trimming took off 3 bases at V and 5 bases at J, with 16 bases between the two ends. Germline values: CDR1 SGHTA, CDR2 FQGNSA. This CDR3 is built from 15 residues.

This chain connects TRBV5-1 to TRBJ2-2; D remains unclear. Trimming pared 4 bases from V and 5 bases from J, leaving 12 bases between. Germline-derived CDR1 and CDR2 are SGHRS and YFSETQ. The CDR3 sequence is 14 residues long. CDR3 in DNA: TGCGCCAGCAGCGACACACTCCCAACCGGGGAGCTGTTTTTT. Its protein product is CASSDTLPTGELFF.

The V and J genes are TRBV5-6 and TRBJ2-1; D might be TRBD1 (5 bases). Germline CDR1 is SGHDT and CDR2 is YYEEEE. The V and J ends lost 2 bases and 8 bases respectively, with 11 bases between them. The CDR3 runs 13 residues. CDR3 nucleotide sequence: TGTGCCAGCAGCTTAACAGGAGCCGATGAGCAGTTCTTC. Amino acid sequence: CASSLTGADEQFF.

This clonotype came up many times. V usage is TRBV19 and J usage is TRBJ2-2; 7 nucleotides agree with TRBD2. The ends lost 0 bases at V and 2 bases at J; junction bases unmatched: 3. The CDR3 length is 16 residues. The germline CDR1 and CDR2 sequences are LNHDA and SQIVND (reference sequence). CDR3 DNA: TGTGCCAGTAGTATAGATGCTAGCGGTAACACCGGGGAGCTGTTTTTT. Amino acids: CASSIDASGNTGELFF. Filled out from reference TRBV19 and TRBJ2-2, the complete variable domain reads DGGITQSPKYLFRKEGQNVTLSCEQNLNHDAMYWYRQDPGQGLRLIYYSQIVNDFQKGDIAEGYSVSREKKESFPLTVTSAQKNPTAFYLCASSIDASGNTGELFFGEGSRLTVL.

This clonotype was seen a handful of times. The chain uses TRBV27 and TRBJ2-7; TRBD1 might be the D (5 bases). CDR1 and CDR2 from the germline V gene are MNHEY and SMNVEV (reference sequence). This CDR3 contains 12 residues. V shed 5 bases and J shed 7 bases, with 12 bases lying between them. CDR3 bases: TGTGCCAGCAGTCTCTGGGGCGGTGAGCAGTACTTC. Translating gives CASSLWGGEQYF.